Described below is a single T cell receptor beta chain sequence and its context. The antigen remains undetermined. This sample is part of a study of T cells in Graves' hyperthyroidism and ophthalmopathy. The source material, RNA transcripts, was used to amplify TCR beta CDR3 regions. Using the HTBI primer set, a first-round RT-PCR was run on the TCR CDR3. TCRdb re-called the multiplex PCR reads through MiXCR, storing one row per CDR3 protein. In the table there are around 700,000 distinct CDR3 sequences, over 15% of which are singletons. General study findings and limits: It was a median around 6 months before onset that the model predicted ophthalmopathy.

Looked up from germline, CDR1 is DFQATT and CDR2 is SNEGSKA (reference sequence). This CDR3 has 16 amino acids. Deletions cut 7 bases from V and 6 bases from J, with 25 bases between. The receptor was derived from a woman between 50 and 59 years old with Graves' hyperthyroidism that later progressed to Graves' ophthalmopathy. The chain links TRBV20-1 to TRBJ1-5; D not certain. The sequenced sample consisted of blood. The CDR3 DNA reads as TGCAGTGTATTAAGCGGAATCCCTGCAGGCATTCAGCCCCAGCATTTT. It yields the protein CSVLSGIPAGIQPQHF.